This entry features one T cell receptor (beta chain) sequence. Authors' processing steps: Amplifying reference gene primers gave estimates of nucleated cell counts. Sequencing used immunoSEQ multiplex PCR; TCRdb keeps in-frame clones, though not all of them. That table gives V, J and clone size, and the DNA gave D and trimming. The sample lists 60,000 to 70,000 clones, roughly nine tenths occurring once. Losses at the gene ends were 5 bases for V and 7 bases for J; bases not matched to a gene: 13. The CDR3 contains 15 residues. Germline loops: CDR1 MNHEY, CDR2 SVGEGT. This specimen belongs to a study of blood T cell repertoires in COVID-19. Study summary: COVID-19 samples from acute and convalescent phases originated in the United States, Italy and Spain. From T cells, B-cell-depleted T cells, or PBMCs came the material, which was cDNA or gDNA.

Sequencing was performed on peripheral blood. The genes are TRBV6-2 or TRBV6-3 and TRBJ2-7; TRBD2 aligns across 8 bases. The clonotype originates from a human donor in a cohort sampled during active COVID-19. CDR3 in amino acids: CASSHTGGPLREQYF. The CDR3 coding sequence is TGTGCCAGCAGTCACACGGGGGGGCCGCTTCGGGAGCAGTACTTC.